This TCR beta chain was observed in a study of PD-1 blockade in mismatch repair-deficient tumors. About the study: Patients had about a dozen mismatch repair-deficient cancer types, all previously treated and progressing.

Assay: immunoSEQ multiplex PCR; the TCRdb copy retains only in-frame clones and omits some. Counted here are under 95,000 clones, roughly 80% occurring once; the ten biggest clones make up under 3%. The CDR3 is 13 amino acids. V lost 6 bases and J 4 bases, leaving 11 bases between the germline ends. Germline V gene data show CDR1 as LNHDA and CDR2 as SQIVND (reference sequence). The chain carries TRBV19 and TRBJ2-3, with D tentatively TRBD1 (6 bases). The source of this sequence is an adult with mismatch repair-deficient cancer. The sequencing here drew on peripheral blood, taken 12 weeks after starting pembrolizumab. The CDR3 nucleotides are TGTGCCAGTAGGGACAGAGGCGCAGATACGCAGTATTTT. As protein: CASRDRGADTQYF.